This TCR beta chain was recovered during a study of blood T cells in healthy people across ages. This clonotype was picked up many times. V lost 6 bases, J lost 5 bases, and 13 bases stayed unmatched. This CDR3 region has 15 residues. Germline V gene data show CDR1 as MNHNS and CDR2 as SASEGT. A second PCR of 7 to 11 cycles used a sample-barcoded 5' primer and a J-beta primer mix. Via MiXCR, TCRdb re-called the 5' RACE reads, giving one row per CDR3 protein. This sample has nearly 800,000 distinct CDR3 sequences; 20% to 25% occur once, and the top ten carry 3% to 4.5%. This sample was also put to use in a study of T cells of mothers and their children. From that study: Several children and their three healthy Caucasian mothers were the donors.

The chain couples TRBV6-1 to TRBJ2-7, with 7 bases matching TRBD1. Sequencing was performed on blood. This sequence originates from a boy younger than 18 in good health. CDR3 residues: CASRRYRGAKDEQYF. CDR3 sequence (DNA): TGTGCCAGCAGGCGCTACAGGGGTGCAAAAGACGAGCAGTACTTC.